Detailed here is one T cell receptor beta chain. Its target is unknown. This specimen comes from a study of regulatory T cells in long-lasting Graves disease. The study's findings and limits: Having few samples may have compromised the accuracy. Persistent cases favored TRBV28, TRBJ1-2 and TRBJ2-5. In persistent patients, shared public clonotypes (approximately 3,000) outnumbered those in new patients (approximately 940). Examination was confined to peripheral blood, excluding thyroid tissue.

V shed 3 bases and J shed 6 bases, with 12 bases lying between them. CDR1 is SNHLY and CDR2 is FYNNEI in the germline V gene. The CDR3 extends over 14 amino acids. The time point is: persistent/refractory GD, antithyroid drugs over 5 years with positive TRAb. There was RNA extracted from PBMCs, and the TCR library was made from it. iRepertoire HTBI primers and Arm-PCR of CDR3 regions built TCR beta libraries. In TCRdb, the multiplex PCR reads were re-called with MiXCR into one record per CDR3 protein. The profile covers 350,000 to 500,000 distinct CDR3 sequences, with 21% appearing a single time and 14% taken by the ten largest.

This chain links TRBV2 with TRBJ2-1; D is perhaps TRBD2 (7 bases). The source material was peripheral blood mononuclear cells (PBMCs), sampled when the disease was refractory, from a patient treated with antithyroid drugs. This clonotype was obtained from a female donor with Graves disease. CDR3 bases: TGTGCCAGCAGTGATTCAGGGGAGGGCAATGAGCAGTTCTTC. Residues: CASSDSGEGNEQFF.